This TCR beta chain was observed in a study of early T cells in non-severe SARS-CoV-2 infection. Study summary: The sequenced material was bulk RNA from unsorted whole blood, and its chains were unpaired.

Germline V gene sequence: CDR1 SGHRS, CDR2 YFSETQ. The CDR3 totals 15 residues. V was pared by 4 bases and J by 10 bases, with 18 bases between. TCRdb reprocessed the 5' RACE reads via MiXCR and lists one record per CDR3 protein. The sample lists roughly 34,000 distinct CDR3 sequences; roughly 4.5% were seen once. Study results and limitations: In VDJdb matching, anti-spike CD8 responses were favored while private and CD4 specificities went missing.

The table lists this clonotype with many counts. Its target is unknown. This TCR derives from an adult who was a healthcare worker with PCR-confirmed SARS-CoV-2 infection or an uninfected control (not recorded which). The sample consisted of whole blood. J is TRBJ1-6 and V is TRBV5-1; tentative D call: TRBD1 (6 bases). The CDR3 DNA sequence: TGCGCCAGCAGCCAGGGGACGGGCGAGACATCACCCCTCCACTTT. Its translation: CASSQGTGETSPLHF.